A selection of T cell receptor beta chains follows, all from one sample in a study of CD4 T cells in relation to SARS-CoV-2 and coronaviruses. Repertoires were generated with immunoSEQ multiplex PCR, while TCRdb's copy carries only in-frame clones and drops some. The sample carries roughly 60,000 clones, 94% recorded once. The sequencing input was naive CD4+ T cells from PBMCs. The receptors were gathered from a human donor in good health. CDR3s include the opening cysteine and the closing phenylalanine or tryptophan. The order of the fields is CDR3 length, D gene, clone size, V gene, CDR3 protein. The D gene is left open where the match is weak. Clone sizes are given selectively: once, few, many, or a class where the clone is expanded.

cdr3_length: 13; d_call: TRBD1; clone_size: NA; v_call: TRBV3-1/TRBV3-2; cdr3_aa: CASRQTGEPEAFF
cdr3_length: 14; d_call: NA; clone_size: NA; v_call: TRBV2; cdr3_aa: CASSETPLIYEQYF
cdr3_length: 18; d_call: TRBD2; clone_size: NA; v_call: TRBV3-1/TRBV3-2; cdr3_aa: CASSQDILAGGKPDTQYF
cdr3_length: 14; d_call: NA; clone_size: NA; v_call: TRBV29-1; cdr3_aa: CSGLSDRSRYEQYF
cdr3_length: 18; d_call: NA; clone_size: NA; v_call: TRBV27; cdr3_aa: CASSFAAGIRTYNSPLHF
cdr3_length: 17; d_call: NA; clone_size: NA; v_call: TRBV13; cdr3_aa: CASRFRLGQPRNSPLHF
cdr3_length: 16; d_call: TRBD2; clone_size: NA; v_call: TRBV25-1; cdr3_aa: CASSEGRERSTDTQYF
cdr3_length: 13; d_call: NA; clone_size: NA; v_call: TRBV7-3; cdr3_aa: CASSFRDSHEQFF
cdr3_length: 15; d_call: NA; clone_size: NA; v_call: TRBV11-2; cdr3_aa: CASSLDRSSYNEQFF
cdr3_length: 13; d_call: TRBD1; clone_size: NA; v_call: TRBV20-1; cdr3_aa: CSASRDSDYEQYF
cdr3_length: 14; d_call: NA; clone_size: NA; v_call: TRBV5-1; cdr3_aa: CASSLAPNGDEQYF
cdr3_length: 14; d_call: NA; clone_size: NA; v_call: TRBV7-9; cdr3_aa: CANGTRADTGELFF
cdr3_length: 14; d_call: NA; clone_size: NA; v_call: TRBV20-1; cdr3_aa: CSASVGSLRETQYF
cdr3_length: 12; d_call: NA; clone_size: NA; v_call: TRBV18; cdr3_aa: CASSVGQDTQYF
cdr3_length: 17; d_call: NA; clone_size: NA; v_call: TRBV5-1; cdr3_aa: CASSLGQGRLGTDTQYF
cdr3_length: 15; d_call: TRBD2; clone_size: once; v_call: TRBV10-1; cdr3_aa: CASSFGRGSYNEQFF
cdr3_length: 15; d_call: NA; clone_size: once; v_call: TRBV7-9; cdr3_aa: CASSSRGQTYNEQFF
cdr3_length: 14; d_call: NA; clone_size: NA; v_call: TRBV2; cdr3_aa: CASRGGLGRAELFF
cdr3_length: 16; d_call: NA; clone_size: NA; v_call: TRBV21-1; cdr3_aa: CASRSTSGRSSDTQYF
cdr3_length: 14; d_call: NA; clone_size: NA; v_call: TRBV5-5; cdr3_aa: CASSLLAVPYEQYF
cdr3_length: 13; d_call: TRBD1; clone_size: NA; v_call: TRBV28; cdr3_aa: CASSEGTGYGYTF
cdr3_length: 15; d_call: NA; clone_size: NA; v_call: TRBV5-1; cdr3_aa: CASSLGTAQTYEQYF
cdr3_length: 13; d_call: TRBD1; clone_size: NA; v_call: TRBV2; cdr3_aa: CARQTGGITEAFF
cdr3_length: 15; d_call: NA; clone_size: NA; v_call: TRBV10-3; cdr3_aa: CAISESRGSYTEAFF
cdr3_length: 13; d_call: NA; clone_size: NA; v_call: TRBV18; cdr3_aa: CASSPGTSETQYF
cdr3_length: 15; d_call: NA; clone_size: NA; v_call: TRBV2; cdr3_aa: CASRRLGGGDSPLHF
cdr3_length: 15; d_call: NA; clone_size: NA; v_call: TRBV19; cdr3_aa: CASDQPGGLEQPQHF
cdr3_length: 14; d_call: TRBD2; clone_size: NA; v_call: TRBV6-5; cdr3_aa: CASRGKREFPEQYF
cdr3_length: 16; d_call: TRBD1; clone_size: NA; v_call: TRBV28; cdr3_aa: CASRTGHGVGNQPQHF
cdr3_length: 14; d_call: NA; clone_size: NA; v_call: TRBV5-1; cdr3_aa: CASSLRVGNTEAFF
cdr3_length: 15; d_call: NA; clone_size: NA; v_call: TRBV5-1; cdr3_aa: CASSTMGATNEKLFF
cdr3_length: 14; d_call: TRBD2; clone_size: NA; v_call: TRBV5-4; cdr3_aa: CASSLSGGSYEQYF
cdr3_length: 16; d_call: TRBD2; clone_size: NA; v_call: TRBV5-1; cdr3_aa: CASSLDSGRGSDTQYF
cdr3_length: 15; d_call: TRBD1; clone_size: once; v_call: TRBV19; cdr3_aa: CASSDGQGTHNEQFF
cdr3_length: 13; d_call: NA; clone_size: NA; v_call: TRBV9; cdr3_aa: CASSPDVGSGYTF
cdr3_length: 15; d_call: TRBD2; clone_size: NA; v_call: TRBV6-5; cdr3_aa: CASSYRGLAYNEQFF
cdr3_length: 14; d_call: NA; clone_size: NA; v_call: TRBV19; cdr3_aa: CASSIRESTDTQYF
cdr3_length: 15; d_call: TRBD1; clone_size: once; v_call: TRBV18; cdr3_aa: CASSLGQGHGDGYTF
cdr3_length: 12; d_call: NA; clone_size: NA; v_call: TRBV6-1; cdr3_aa: CASSPYSDEQFF
cdr3_length: 15; d_call: TRBD1; clone_size: NA; v_call: TRBV5-3; cdr3_aa: CARSQDRFRGNTIYF